One and the same sample provided the 19 T cell receptor beta chains below, sequenced in a study of blood T cell repertoires in COVID-19 (dated by TCRdb to the early 2020s). The library was generated by the immunoSEQ multiplex PCR assay. TCRdb obtained this table from immuneACCESS and retained in-frame rearrangements with V and J assigned. These tables miss some clones; where compared with another copy, unresolved V genes account for less than half of the shortfall, and the remainder is unexplained. The sample table holds 190,000 or so clones, of which about 86% were seen once. In total, the top ten clones hold 0.88% of the sample. The sequenced material came from peripheral blood. The receptors were sampled from a woman under 30 who had recovered from COVID-19.

The chain joins TRBV7-2 to TRBJ2-3; a possible D gene is TRBD2 (6 bases). This CDR3 contains 13 residues. Germline V gene lookup returns CDR1 SGHTA and CDR2 FQGNSA. Trimming removed 1 base from V and 6 bases from J, with 8 bases in between. CDR3 nucleotide sequence: TGTGCCAGCAGCTTAGATCGGGGGGATACGCAGTATTTT. As protein: CASSLDRGDTQYF. Full variable domain (rest looked up from reference TRBV7-2 and TRBJ2-3): GAGVSQSPSNKVTEKGKDVELRCDPISGHTALYWYRQSLGQGLEFLIYFQGNSAPDKSGLPSDRFSAERTGGSVSTLTIQRTQQEDSAVYLCASSLDRGDTQYFGPGTRLTVL.

The chain employs TRBV6-5 and TRBJ2-5, with TRBD1 identical over 7 bases. This CDR3 contains 13 residues. Trimming took 5 bases from V and 5 from J; bases not matched to a gene: 5. The germline CDR1 and CDR2 sequences are MNHEY and SVGAGI. The CDR3 sequence is CASSRTGAETQYF. Written as DNA, the CDR3 is TGTGCCAGCAGTAGGACAGGAGCGGAGACCCAGTACTTC.

This clone was seen once. The chain has TRBV4-3 and TRBJ1-2; 7 bases match TRBD1. Germline lookup yields CDR1 LGHNA and CDR2 YSLEER. With 0 bases clipped from V and 10 bases from J, the junction kept 11 bases outside the gene matches. The CDR3 extends over 15 amino acids. The CDR3 nucleotides read TGCGCCAGCAGCCAAGATCGACAGGGCTCGCTTGACTACACCTTC. Translating gives CASSQDRQGSLDYTF.

The rearrangement uses TRBV5-1 and TRBJ1-2, with D maybe TRBD1 (5 bases). The CDR3 has 13 residues. Trimming cost V 4 bases and J 5 bases, with 12 bases left between them. From germline, CDR1 is SGHRS and CDR2 YFSETQ. In DNA, the CDR3 is TGCGCCAGCAGCACCTCCGACAGTTATGGCTACACCTTC. Its translation: CASSTSDSYGYTF. The full variable domain, rest sourced from reference TRBV5-1 and TRBJ1-2, is KAGVTQTPRYLIKTRGQQVTLSCSPISGHRSVSWYQQTPGQGLQFLFEYFSETQRNKGNFPGRFSGRQFSNSRSEMNVSTLELGDSALYLCASSTSDSYGYTFGSGTRLTVV.

The genes are TRBV27 and TRBJ2-1; 7 bases match TRBD1. CDR3 size: 14 residues. V was clipped by 5 bases and J by 2 bases; unmatched bases: 3. Per germline, CDR1 MNHEY and CDR2 SMNVEV (reference sequence). This chain's CDR3 is CASSRTGTYNEQFF. The CDR3 coding sequence is TGTGCCAGCAGTCGGACAGGAACCTACAATGAGCAGTTCTTC.

The chain couples TRBV25-1 to TRBJ2-7; 11 bases align to TRBD1. This CDR3 contains 13 residues. Germline CDR1 reads MGHDK; CDR2 reads SYGVNS. Losses at the gene ends were 8 bases for V and 6 bases for J; bases not matched to a gene: 6. The CDR3 is CASSQGTGGEQYV. The CDR3 nucleotides read TGTGCCAGCTCCCAGGGGACAGGGGGCGAGCAGTACGTC.

The chain recombines TRBV10-3 with TRBJ1-2; D remains ambiguous. Trimming left V 0 bases short and J 8 bases short, with 4 bases between. The CDR3 is made up of 11 amino acids. The germline V gene has CDR1 ENHRY and CDR2 SYGVKD. The DNA for the CDR3 is TGTGCCATCAGTGAGTCCATGGGCTACACCTTC. Its protein is CAISESMGYTF.

This clone came up once. The rearrangement joins TRBV5-8 to TRBJ2-3; D uncertain. The CDR3 is 12 residues long. Germline V gene lookup returns CDR1 SGHTS and CDR2 YDEGEE. Trimming stripped 4 bases from V and 4 bases from J, with 7 bases between. CDR3 DNA sequence: TGTGCCAGCAGCCGGGTCCCAGATACGCAGTATTTT. Translating it yields CASSRVPDTQYF.

The rearrangement links TRBV4-3 to TRBJ2-7; 7 bases are a match to TRBD2. Germline CDR1 is LGHNA and CDR2 is YSLEER. The CDR3 covers 17 residues. V lost 2 bases, J lost 6 bases, and 16 bases stayed unmatched. CDR3: CASSQMAPGGRAGEQYF. The CDR3 nucleotides are TGCGCCAGCAGCCAAATGGCCCCGGGGGGTCGGGCCGGCGAGCAGTACTTC.

This sequence joins TRBV4-2 and TRBJ2-1, with 12 bases that match TRBD2. Germline trimming cut 0 bases from V and 10 bases from J; bases unmatched to any gene: 13. The CDR3 consists of 18 residues. The germline CDR1 and CDR2 sequences are LGHNA and YNFKEQ. The CDR3 DNA sequence: TGTGCCAGCAGCCAAGAAGGGTTAGGACTAGCGGGGCAGCGGGAGCAGTTCTTC. It specifies CASSQEGLGLAGQREQFF.

J is TRBJ2-7 and V is TRBV5-1, with TRBD2 identical over 8 bases. The CDR3 totals 14 residues. Germline V gene data show CDR1 as SGHRS and CDR2 as YFSETQ. V shed 1 base and J 2 bases; nucleotides not matched to a gene: 2. The CDR3 is CASSLSGLAYEQYF. In DNA form, the CDR3 reads TGCGCCAGCAGCTTGTCGGGACTAGCCTACGAGCAGTACTTC.

The rearrangement uses TRBV13 and TRBJ2-1; 8 bases map to TRBD2. This CDR3 has 16 amino acids. Trimming removed 4 bases from V and 0 bases from J; junction bases left unmatched: 5. Germline CDR1 and CDR2: PRHDT and FYEKMQ (reference sequence). CDR3: CASSSPGLGSYNEQFF. The DNA for the CDR3 is TGTGCCAGCAGCTCCCCGGGACTAGGCTCCTACAATGAGCAGTTCTTC. Looking up the rest from reference TRBV13 and TRBJ2-1 gives the full variable domain: AAGVIQSPRHLIKEKRETATLKCYPIPRHDTVYWYQQGPGQDPQFLISFYEKMQSDKGSIPDRFSAQQFSDYHSELNMSSLELGDSALYFCASSSPGLGSYNEQFFGPGTRLTVL.

This rearrangement joins TRBV16 to TRBJ1-2; weak D call: TRBD1 (6 bases). Germline CDR1 is KGHSY and CDR2 is FQNENV. The CDR3 totals 13 residues. V gave up 4 bases and J gave up 4 bases, with 10 bases separating them. In DNA form, the CDR3 reads TGTGCCAGCAGCCCCGAGACAGGCTATGGCTACACCTTC. Protein product: CASSPETGYGYTF.

The V gene is TRBV5-5, the J gene TRBJ2-5, with 8 bases lining up with TRBD2. J was trimmed by 5 bases and V by 0 bases; bases with no gene match: 9. This CDR3 region has 16 residues. CDR1 is SGHKS, CDR2 YYEKEE, per germline (reference sequence). The CDR3 DNA is TGTGCCAGCAGCTTGGTTCCCCCTAGCGGGTTGGAGACCCAGTACTTC. Its translation is CASSLVPPSGLETQYF.

The CDR3 coding sequence is TGTGCCAGCAGCTTAGATTACAGGGCAGATGAAAAACTGTTTTTT. Translating gives CASSLDYRADEKLFF. V usage is TRBV11-2 and J usage is TRBJ1-4; a weak D match, TRBD1 (6 bases). CDR3 length equals 15 residues. Trimming stripped 0 bases from V and 6 bases from J, with 11 bases between. The germline V gene has CDR1 SGHAT and CDR2 FQNNGV.

V and J are TRBV1 and TRBJ2-7; the table's D call TRBD2 went unverified against the DNA. TRBV1 counts as a pseudogene. The CDR3 is 16 amino acids. The CDR3 DNA reads as TGCACCAGCAGCCGAACCCGACTAGGGTTCTCCTACGAGCAGTACGTC. Translated: CTSSRTRLGFSYEQYV.

The chain uses TRBV24-1 and TRBJ2-2, with D perhaps TRBD1 (6 bases). Per the germline V gene, CDR1 is KGHDR and CDR2 is SFDVKD. The CDR3 spans 14 residues. Trimming left V 3 bases short and J 6 bases short, with 10 bases between. The CDR3 loop is CATSDRAGAGELFF. In nucleotides, the CDR3 is TGTGCCACCAGTGATAGGGCAGGGGCCGGGGAGCTGTTTTTT.

This chain uses TRBV11-2 with TRBJ2-3, with TRBD2 matching 10 bases. Germline lookup yields CDR1 SGHAT and CDR2 FQNNGV. There are 16 residues in the CDR3. V trimming: 2 bases; J trimming: 2 bases; junction bases outside the gene matches: 4. As DNA, the CDR3 is TGTGCCAGCAGCTTAAAACTAGCGGGGATCACAGATACGCAGTATTTT. Its protein is CASSLKLAGITDTQYF.

This rearrangement joins TRBV6-1 to TRBJ2-1; 8 nucleotides match TRBD2. Germline trimming cut 1 base from V and 7 bases from J; bases unmatched to any gene: 9. The CDR3 length is 16 residues. Germline V gene sequence: CDR1 MNHNS, CDR2 SASEGT. The CDR3 is CASSEGRGGRINEQFF. Written as DNA, the CDR3 is TGTGCCAGCAGTGAAGGTCGGGGCGGGAGGATAAATGAGCAGTTCTTC.